The entry below describes one T cell receptor (beta chain). Trimming took 0 bases from V and 2 from J; bases not matched to a gene: 1. The CDR3 extends over 15 amino acids. Germline V CDR1 and CDR2: MNHEY, SVGEGT. The data originate from a study of blood T cell repertoires in COVID-19. Whole-study context: Both acute and convalescent COVID-19 samples were obtained from the United States, Italy and Spain. Sample material is recorded as cDNA or gDNA derived from T cells, B-cell-depleted T cells, or PBMCs.

Per the study methods: The assay estimated nucleated cells by amplifying reference gene primers. Only in-frame clones appear in the TCRdb table, and some are missing; sequencing was by immunoSEQ multiplex PCR. The V and J calls and clone size come from that table; D and trimming were worked out from the DNA. The sample includes about 170,000 clones, 70% to 90% seen only once; the top ten take roughly 8%. The sample comprised peripheral blood. This clonotype was sampled from a man aged 35 to 55 who had recovered from COVID-19. The chain recombines TRBV6-2 or TRBV6-3 with TRBJ2-1; 7 nucleotides match TRBD1. DNA of the CDR3: TGTGCCAGCAGTTACTCGGGACAGACCTACAATGAGCAGTTCTTC. Translation: CASSYSGQTYNEQFF.